What follows is one TCR beta chain and its context. Read sequence stops 3 residues before the CDR3 end, and the germline J gene provides the missing end. Sequencing was performed with immunoSEQ multiplex PCR; in TCRdb, only in-frame clones are kept and a portion is missing. The sample's table shows tens of thousands of clones. V lost 4 bases to trimming and J lost 4 bases, with 16 bases between them. The CDR3 consists of 15 residues. Germline V gene data show CDR1 as SEHNR and CDR2 as FQNEAQ (reference sequence). The source of the sample is a study of Tregs in tolerant kidney transplant recipients. The sample consisted of CD4+ T cells from blood, taken before the transplant. The sequence derives from a human donor who received a combined kidney and bone marrow transplant. The V gene is TRBV7-9, the J gene TRBJ1-1; TRBD1 might be the D (6 bases). The CDR3 loop reads CASSYGPGGVTEAFF. Incomplete CDR3 DNA: TGTGCCAGCAGCTATGGGCCGGGGGGCGTCACTGAA.